This note documents a single TCR beta chain sequence. Antigen specificity is unknown. The sample is drawn from a study of T cells expressing NK-cell markers. The overall study: Sequenced donors, eight in total, included seven who were HCMV-seropositive and one who was seronegative. Study results and caveats: No clear determination of HCMV specificity was made for expanded NKG2C+ T cell clones. Dominant NKG2C+ clonotypes in about six donors made up about 1.0-8% of CD8+ T cells.

The CDR3 length is 15 residues. Germline CDR1 DFQATT, CDR2 SNEGSKA (reference sequence). 5'RACE template switching built TCR beta cDNA with unique molecular identifiers. TCRdb processed the 5' RACE reads again and assigns one entry to each CDR3 protein, with no DNA. Reported are a few hundred thousand distinct CDR3 sequences; the ten largest clones contain roughly 5.2%. The receptor's source is a man aged 18-75 years in good health. The sample comprised blood T cells: a sorted CD56 or NKG2C T cell subset, CD4+ or CD8+ T cells, or bulk PBMC T cells (not recorded which). This chain joins TRBV20-1 and TRBJ2-5. CDR3: CSARDRIRRQETQYF.